This T cell receptor (beta chain) was identified in a study of beta chain features in type 1 diabetes. Across the study: Cell yields, gender and age were comparable in patients and healthy donors. Whole-study results and caveats: A potential PCR bias toward shorter templates would be equal in patient and control samples.

Every bit of the isolated RNA underwent reverse transcription, so sequencing read expressed TCRB transcripts. Only in-frame clones appear in the TCRdb table, and some are missing; sequencing was by immunoSEQ multiplex PCR. Of under 950,000 clones in the sample, 15% to 20% were seen once. The table lists this clone with a few counts. Its cognate antigen is unknown. This CDR3 region has 17 residues. Germline V gene sequence: CDR1 LGHNA, CDR2 YNFKEQ. V lost 2 bases and J lost 3; bases outside the gene matches: 8. Every donor provided one heparinised blood draw, which averaged about 116 mL. Purity exceeding 95% was reached by all sorted populations.

Sequenced material: naive CD4+ T cells from blood. The source of this sequence is a woman in her late teens or twenties in good health. The chain combines TRBV4-2 with TRBJ2-2, with 8 positions matching TRBD1. Here the CDR3 reads CASSQSSGQGDTGELFF. In nucleotides, the CDR3 is TGTGCCAGCAGCCAAAGTTCTGGACAGGGCGACACCGGGGAGCTGTTTTTT.